The 31 T cell receptor beta chains in this list originate from one sample, sequenced in a study of blood T cell repertoires in COVID-19. The method was immunoSEQ multiplex PCR; TCRdb's version includes in-frame clones alone and lacks a portion of them. This sample has 30,000 to 45,000 clones, with around 85% found just once. The sequenced sample was peripheral blood. The receptor set was obtained from a man aged 70-80 years with acute or convalescent COVID-19.

This rearrangement joins TRBV5-1 to TRBJ2-2, with 7 bases aligning to TRBD1. With V trimmed by 7 bases and J by 6 bases, 3 bases remained unmatched. Germline V lookup: CDR1 SGHRS, CDR2 YFSETQ. The CDR3 runs 12 residues. CDR3 DNA: TGCGCCAGCCAAAGGGGGCCCGGGGAGCTGTTTTTT. Its translation is CASQRGPGELFF.

The rearrangement joins TRBV18 to TRBJ1-1; tentative D call: TRBD1 (5 bases). From germline, CDR1 is KGHSH and CDR2 LQKENI. The CDR3 spans 14 residues. Trimming took off 3 bases at V and 1 base at J, with 9 bases between the two ends. The DNA for the CDR3 is TGTGCCAGCTCACCTAGCACAGGGAACACTGAAGCTTTCTTT. Its translation: CASSPSTGNTEAFF.

The chain employs TRBV24-1 and TRBJ1-5, with D unclear. With 3 bases removed from V and 0 bases from J, the gap between germline ends came to 8 bases. Per germline, CDR1 KGHDR and CDR2 SFDVKD. The CDR3 totals 15 residues. The CDR3 reads CATSDLRYSNQPQHF. The CDR3 nucleotides are TGTGCCACCAGTGATCTCAGATATAGCAATCAGCCCCAGCATTTT.

The V call is TRBV7-2, the J call TRBJ2-3; no clear D gene. Germline V gene sequence: CDR1 SGHTA, CDR2 FQGNSA. Trimming stripped 1 base from V and 1 base from J, with 9 bases between. This CDR3 contains 15 residues. CDR3 coding DNA: TGTGCCAGCAGCTTAGTAATTCCGGGCACAGATACGCAGTATTTT. Translating it yields CASSLVIPGTDTQYF.

The V gene is TRBV9, the J gene TRBJ1-6; D may be TRBD1 (6 bases). The CDR3 contains 13 residues. V dropped 4 bases and J dropped 5 bases, with 7 bases sitting between them. Germline values: CDR1 SGDLS, CDR2 YYNGEE. CDR3 region: CASSRDNNSPLHF. Written as DNA, the CDR3 is TGTGCCAGCAGCAGGGACAATAATTCACCCCTCCACTTT.

The chain couples TRBV7-9 to TRBJ1-1; 8 bases are a match to TRBD1. CDR3 length: 15 amino acids. Germline values: CDR1 SEHNR, CDR2 FQNEAQ (reference sequence). Losses at the gene ends were 5 bases for V and 1 base for J; bases not matched to a gene: 6. In DNA, the CDR3 is TGTGCCAGCAGCGCCGGACAGGGCTGGAACACTGAAGCTTTCTTT. Amino acids: CASSAGQGWNTEAFF.

The CDR3 sequence is CASSGDTDSNQPQHF. The CDR3 coding sequence is TGTGCCAGCAGTGGGGACACCGATAGCAATCAGCCCCAGCATTTT. The chain combines TRBV28 with TRBJ1-5, with D possibly being TRBD1 (6 bases). V was trimmed by 5 bases and J by 0 bases, leaving 11 bases between them. CDR3 length: 15 residues. CDR1 and CDR2 from the germline V gene are MDHEN and SYDVKM. Based on the CDR3 plus reference TRBV28 and TRBJ1-5, the full variable domain is DVKVTQSSRYLVKRTGEKVFLECVQDMDHENMFWYRQDPGLGLRLIYFSYDVKMKEKGDIPEGYSVSREKKERFSLILESASTNQTSMYLCASSGDTDSNQPQHFGDGTRLSIL.

This clone was seen a single time. The chain recombines TRBV18 with TRBJ2-2; 7 bases are shared with TRBD2. V lost 1 base, J lost 4 bases, and 0 bases stayed unmatched. The length of the CDR3 is 14 residues. The germline V gene encodes CDR1 KGHSH and CDR2 LQKENI. The CDR3 sequence is CASSPLAGTGELFF. CDR3 coding DNA: TGTGCCAGCTCACCACTAGCGGGCACCGGGGAGCTGTTTTTT.

This clone was observed a single time. The genes are TRBV28 and TRBJ2-5, with 7 bases matching TRBD2. Per the germline V gene, CDR1 is MDHEN and CDR2 is SYDVKM. This CDR3 has 14 residues. Unmatched junction bases numbered 4, after V lost 3 bases and J lost 3 bases. The CDR3 coding sequence is TGTGCCAGCAGTTTCGCGGGAGTAAAAGAGACCCAGTACTTC. Translated: CASSFAGVKETQYF.

The gene calls are TRBV7-2 and TRBJ1-2, with 7 bases fitting TRBD1. CDR3 length: 15 amino acids. With V trimmed by 6 bases and J by 4 bases, 11 bases remained unmatched. Per the germline V gene, CDR1 is SGHTA and CDR2 is FQGNSA. The CDR3 bases are TGTGCCAGCAGAAGACAGGGAAAGAATTTCTATGGCTACACCTTC. Amino acids: CASRRQGKNFYGYTF.

As DNA, the CDR3 is TGTGCCAGCAGCTTAATAGGGACTCAGAACACCGGGGAGCTGTTTTTT. Protein product: CASSLIGTQNTGELFF. The rearrangement links TRBV11-2 to TRBJ2-2; perhaps TRBD2 as D (6 bases). This CDR3 has 16 residues. Germline assignment: CDR1 SGHAT and CDR2 FQNNGV. The V gene lost 2 bases and the J gene lost 1 base, with 11 bases spanning the gap.

This chain uses TRBV7-2 with TRBJ2-7; possibly TRBD2 for D (6 bases). V dropped 4 bases and J dropped 5 bases, with 15 bases sitting between them. The CDR3 totals 14 residues. Germline loops: CDR1 SGHTA, CDR2 FQGNSA. CDR3 loop: CASSSRLEYHEQYF. In DNA form, the CDR3 reads TGTGCCAGCAGCTCGAGACTAGAGTACCACGAGCAGTACTTC.

This chain joins TRBV2 and TRBJ2-1; TRBD1 matches 10 bases. The CDR3 loop spans 17 amino acids. V gave up 1 base and J gave up 2 bases; unmatched junction bases: 5. From germline, CDR1 is SNHLY and CDR2 FYNNEI. The CDR3 loop is CASSEGTGGLAYNEQFF. The DNA for the CDR3 is TGTGCCAGCAGTGAAGGGACAGGGGGATTGGCCTACAATGAGCAGTTCTTC.

J is TRBJ2-7 and V is TRBV7-8, with TRBD1 as a possible D gene (5 bases). This CDR3 is 16 amino acids long. Trimming shortened V by 4 bases and J by 3 bases, and 19 bases separated the two germline ends. Germline V gene data show CDR1 as SGHVS and CDR2 as FQNEAQ. This CDR3 reads CASSSQVAIWGYEQYF. The CDR3 bases are TGTGCCAGCAGCTCACAGGTTGCCATATGGGGCTACGAGCAGTACTTC.

The chain is built from TRBV5-1 and TRBJ2-3; D remains ambiguous. Germline V gives CDR1 SGHRS, CDR2 YFSETQ. V was shortened by 1 base and J by 1 base, with 4 bases between the two germline ends. This CDR3 is built from 13 residues. CDR3 DNA: TGCGCCAGCAGCTTGTATGGCACAGATACGCAGTATTTT. Its protein product is CASSLYGTDTQYF.

V gene TRBV7-2 combines with J gene TRBJ2-5; D is possibly TRBD2 (6 bases). Germline CDR1 and CDR2: SGHTA and FQGNSA. The ends were cut back, 3 bases at V and 0 bases at J, with 11 bases in the middle. The CDR3 is 15 residues long. CDR3 residues: CASSLGLNNQETQYF. As DNA, the CDR3 is TGTGCCAGCAGCTTGGGACTCAACAACCAAGAGACCCAGTACTTC.

This rearrangement joins TRBV9 to TRBJ2-1; D is perhaps TRBD1 (5 bases). There are 16 residues in the CDR3. CDR1 and CDR2 (germline): SGDLS, YYNGEE. The V end was cut by 5 bases, the J end by 0 bases, with 15 bases between. CDR3 DNA: TGTGCCAGCAGTATAGGGGTCCCGAGCTCCTACAATGAGCAGTTCTTC. Its protein product is CASSIGVPSSYNEQFF.

The rearrangement links TRBV7-3 to TRBJ2-1, with D uncertain. CDR1 and CDR2 from the germline V gene are SGHTA and FQGTGA. The V gene lost 5 bases and the J gene lost 0 bases, with 8 bases spanning the gap. The CDR3 consists of 14 residues. The CDR3: CASSPMNSYNEQFF. CDR3 nucleotides: TGTGCCAGCAGCCCTATGAACTCCTACAATGAGCAGTTCTTC.

This clone was observed a few times. This sequence joins TRBV5-4 and TRBJ2-2; 8 positions match TRBD1. The germline gives CDR1 SGHNT, CDR2 YYREEE (reference sequence). J lost 6 bases, V lost 6 bases, and 4 bases had no gene match. The CDR3 has 13 residues. CDR3 DNA: TGTGCCAGCACCCAGGACAGGGCCGGGGAGCTGTTTTTT. As protein: CASTQDRAGELFF.

This rearrangement joins TRBV9 to TRBJ2-1; D perhaps matches TRBD1 (5 bases). The CDR3 sequence is 14 residues long. CDR1 is SGDLS, CDR2 YYNGEE, per germline. V was cut by 2 bases and J by 6 bases, with 12 bases left in between. The CDR3 nucleotides read TGTGCCAGCAGCGTCCGGACACTTTCCAATGAGCAGTTCTTC. Its protein is CASSVRTLSNEQFF. Supplemented by reference TRBV9 and TRBJ2-1, the full variable domain reads DSGVTQTPKHLITATGQRVTLRCSPRSGDLSVYWYQQSLDQGLQFLIQYYNGEERAKGNILERFSAQQFPDLHSELNLSSLELGDSALYFCASSVRTLSNEQFFGPGTRLTVL.

V usage is TRBV5-4 and J usage is TRBJ1-3, with 8 positions matching TRBD1. The CDR3 has 14 amino acids. V shed 2 bases and J 6 bases; nucleotides not matched to a gene: 4. Per germline, CDR1 SGHNT and CDR2 YYREEE (reference sequence). The CDR3: CASSLQTGENTIYF. The CDR3 DNA follows: TGTGCCAGCAGCTTACAGACAGGGGAAAACACCATATATTTT.

This sequence joins TRBV5-1 and TRBJ2-7, with a weak D call TRBD2 (5 bases). In germline, CDR1 is SGHRS, CDR2 YFSETQ. The CDR3 is 14 amino acids. Trimming took off 2 bases at V and 3 bases at J, with 12 bases between the two ends. CDR3: CASSFTGNDYEQYF. The CDR3 DNA reads as TGCGCCAGCAGCTTCACCGGGAACGACTACGAGCAGTACTTC.

This clone qualifies as medium-sized (0.01 to 0.1%). The CDR3 loop is CASSSGLAGVWQETQYF. As DNA, the CDR3 is TGTGCCAGCAGCTCGGGACTAGCGGGAGTTTGGCAAGAGACCCAGTACTTC. The chain uses TRBV7-3 and TRBJ2-5; the match to TRBD2 covers 14 bases. Germline CDR1 SGHTA, CDR2 FQGTGA. Trimming took 4 bases from V and 2 from J; bases not matched to a gene: 6. The CDR3 has 17 amino acids.

The V and J genes are TRBV4-1 and TRBJ2-1; TRBD2 matches at 14 bases. This CDR3 is 17 amino acids long. The J segment lost 1 base and the V segment lost 6 bases, leaving 5 bases of the junction unmatched. Germline V gene data show CDR1 as MGHRA and CDR2 as YSYEKL. The DNA for the CDR3 is TGCGCCAGCAGAGATGGGACTAGCGGGAGTTCCTACAATGAGCAGTTCTTC. It encodes CASRDGTSGSSYNEQFF.

This clone occurred once. The chain has TRBV10-3 and TRBJ1-4, with TRBD1 matching over 8 bases. The junction had 4 bases not matched to a gene; V was cut back by 9 bases and J by 4 bases. The CDR3 has 13 residues. Germline CDR1 and CDR2: ENHRY and SYGVKD. The DNA of the CDR3 is TGTGCCATGGGGACAGGAATTAATGAAAAACTGTTTTTT. Translation gives CAMGTGINEKLFF.

The J gene is TRBJ1-5, the V gene TRBV27; no reliable D call. CDR1 MNHEY and CDR2 SMNVEV come from the germline V gene (reference sequence). V was shortened by 0 bases and J by 2 bases, with 8 bases between the two germline ends. This CDR3 has 15 amino acids. The CDR3 here is CASSLSIGGNQPQHF. The CDR3 DNA reads as TGTGCCAGCAGTTTATCGATCGGGGGCAATCAGCCCCAGCATTTT.

The chain carries TRBV28 and TRBJ2-7; TRBD1 matches at 7 bases. The junction had 5 bases not matched to a gene; V was cut back by 3 bases and J by 3 bases. The CDR3 totals 14 residues. Per the germline V gene, CDR1 is MDHEN and CDR2 is SYDVKM. CDR3 region: CASSFRGTDYEQYF. In DNA form, the CDR3 reads TGTGCCAGCAGTTTCAGGGGGACGGACTACGAGCAGTACTTC.

This clone has just one count. The chain is built from TRBV28 and TRBJ1-5, with 7 bases fitting TRBD1. The V gene's germline CDR1 is MDHEN and CDR2 SYDVKM. The CDR3 is made up of 15 amino acids. The ends lost 2 bases at V and 7 bases at J; junction bases unmatched: 8. The DNA of the CDR3 is TGTGCCAGCAGTTTAGGCAGGGGGTTTCGACAGCCCCAGCATTTT. Its protein is CASSLGRGFRQPQHF.

The chain combines TRBV19 with TRBJ2-5; maybe TRBD1 (6 bases). V lost 8 bases and J 5 bases, leaving 21 bases between the germline ends. There are 15 residues in the CDR3. Germline V gives CDR1 LNHDA, CDR2 SQIVND (reference sequence). Written as DNA, the CDR3 is TGTGCCAGTTCTTACAGGGTTGCTCAGTCGGAGACCCAGTACTTC. Protein product: CASSYRVAQSETQYF.

This clone was seen a handful of times. The chain couples TRBV3-1 (or the pseudogene TRBV3-2) to TRBJ2-2; possibly TRBD1 for D (6 bases). V dropped 4 bases and J dropped 5 bases, with 14 bases sitting between them. The CDR3 has 15 residues. The germline V gene encodes CDR1 LGHDT and CDR2 YNNKEL (reference sequence). The chain's CDR3 is CASSPTGSGTGELFF. CDR3 in DNA: TGTGCCAGCAGCCCGACAGGCTCGGGGACCGGGGAGCTGTTTTTT.

The genes are TRBV5-1 and TRBJ2-5; a possible D gene is TRBD2 (6 bases). The V gene's germline CDR1 is SGHRS and CDR2 YFSETQ. This CDR3 region has 14 residues. V dropped 7 bases and J dropped 1 base, with 14 bases sitting between them. The CDR3 DNA sequence: TGCGCCAGCCGGCGCGGGGAGGCCCAAGAGACCCAGTACTTC. It is translated as CASRRGEAQETQYF.